This section outlines one T cell receptor (beta chain) sequence together with its context. These data originate in a study of spatial heterogeneity in lung cancer. Each molecule of TCR cDNA was tagged with one unique molecular identifier. In TCRdb, the 5' RACE reads were re-called with MiXCR into one record per CDR3 protein. Of 25,000 or so distinct CDR3 sequences listed, around 5% are singletons. V was trimmed by 1 base and J by 3 bases, leaving 13 bases between them. Germline V gives CDR1 LNHDA, CDR2 SQIVND (reference sequence). CDR3 length: 15 amino acids. Time point in this sample: sample taken at primary tumor resection.

The genes are TRBV19 and TRBJ2-7, with D hard to call. This sequence originates from a male donor with early-stage non-small cell lung cancer. Source: PBMCs, taken at surgery. This CDR3 is CASSIAPRRGYEQYF. The CDR3, as DNA: TGTGCCAGTAGTATAGCCCCGAGACGAGGCTACGAGCAGTACTTC.